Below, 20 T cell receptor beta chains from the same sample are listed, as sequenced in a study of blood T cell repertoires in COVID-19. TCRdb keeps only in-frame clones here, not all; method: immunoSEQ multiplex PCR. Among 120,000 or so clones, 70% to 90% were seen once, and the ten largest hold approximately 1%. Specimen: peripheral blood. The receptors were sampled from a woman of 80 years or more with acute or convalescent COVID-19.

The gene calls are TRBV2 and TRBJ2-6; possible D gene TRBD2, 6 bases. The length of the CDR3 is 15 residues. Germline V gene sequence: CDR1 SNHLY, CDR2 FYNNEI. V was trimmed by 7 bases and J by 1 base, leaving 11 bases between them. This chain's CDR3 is CASMGGRSGANVLTF. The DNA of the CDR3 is TGTGCCAGCATGGGAGGACGGTCTGGGGCCAACGTCCTGACTTTC.

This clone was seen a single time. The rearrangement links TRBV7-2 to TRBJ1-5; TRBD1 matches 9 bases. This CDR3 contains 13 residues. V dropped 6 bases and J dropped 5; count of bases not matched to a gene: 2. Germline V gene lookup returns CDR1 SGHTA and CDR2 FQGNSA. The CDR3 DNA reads TGTGCCAGCAGTTGGGACAGGGATCAGCCCCAGCATTTT. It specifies CASSWDRDQPQHF. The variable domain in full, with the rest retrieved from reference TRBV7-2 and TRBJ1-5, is GAGVSQSPSNKVTEKGKDVELRCDPISGHTALYWYRQSLGQGLEFLIYFQGNSAPDKSGLPSDRFSAERTGGSVSTLTIQRTQQEDSAVYLCASSWDRDQPQHFGDGTRLSIL.

This CDR3 reads CASSLRSPGGVAGELFF. Here the CDR3 DNA reads TGCGCCAGCAGCCTCCGCTCCCCCGGGGGAGTTGCCGGGGAGCTGTTTTTT. The rearrangement joins TRBV4-1 to TRBJ2-2; TRBD2 is a possible D gene (6 bases). In germline, CDR1 is MGHRA, CDR2 YSYEKL. The CDR3 contains 17 residues. V lost 4 bases and J lost 6, with 21 bases in between.

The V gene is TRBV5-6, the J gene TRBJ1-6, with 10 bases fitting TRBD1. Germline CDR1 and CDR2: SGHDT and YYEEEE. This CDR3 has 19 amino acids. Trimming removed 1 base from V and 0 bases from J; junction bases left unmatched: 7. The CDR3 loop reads CASSLSTGGTSSYNSPLHF. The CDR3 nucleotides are TGTGCCAGCAGCTTGTCGACAGGGGGCACCAGCTCCTATAATTCACCCCTCCACTTT.

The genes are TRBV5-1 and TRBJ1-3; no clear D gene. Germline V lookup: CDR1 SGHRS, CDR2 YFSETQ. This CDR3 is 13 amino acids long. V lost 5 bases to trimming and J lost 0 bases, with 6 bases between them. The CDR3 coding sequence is TGCGCCAGCAGGACATTCTCTGGAAACACCATATATTTT. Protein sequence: CASRTFSGNTIYF.

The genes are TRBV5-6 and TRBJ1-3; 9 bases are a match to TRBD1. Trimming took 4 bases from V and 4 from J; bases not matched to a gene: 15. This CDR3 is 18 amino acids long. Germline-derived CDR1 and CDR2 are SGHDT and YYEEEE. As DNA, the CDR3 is TGTGCCAGCAGCGAGCCGCTTGGGACAGGGACGACAGGAAACACCATATATTTT. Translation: CASSEPLGTGTTGNTIYF.

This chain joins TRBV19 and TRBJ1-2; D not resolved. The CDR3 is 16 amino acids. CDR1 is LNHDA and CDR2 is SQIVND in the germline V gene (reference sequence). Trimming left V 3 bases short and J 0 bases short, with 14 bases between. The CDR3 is CASSIRVTAPNYGYTF. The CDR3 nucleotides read TGTGCCAGTAGTATTCGAGTAACAGCACCTAACTATGGCTACACCTTC.

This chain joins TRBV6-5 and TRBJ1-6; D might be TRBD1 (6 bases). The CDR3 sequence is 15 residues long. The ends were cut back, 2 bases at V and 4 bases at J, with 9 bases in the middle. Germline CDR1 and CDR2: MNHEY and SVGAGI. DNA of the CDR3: TGTGCCAGCAGTTACGAGGACAGTTATAATTCACCCCTCCACTTT. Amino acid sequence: CASSYEDSYNSPLHF.

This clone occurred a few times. The CDR3 protein is CASSQIDWYLTGELFF. The CDR3 bases are TGCGCCAGCAGCCAAATTGACTGGTACCTCACCGGGGAGCTGTTTTTT. V is TRBV4-3 and J is TRBJ2-2; no clear D gene. V was pared by 2 bases and J by 4 bases, with 14 bases between. The CDR3 loop spans 16 amino acids. CDR1 and CDR2 from the germline V gene are LGHNA and YSLEER.

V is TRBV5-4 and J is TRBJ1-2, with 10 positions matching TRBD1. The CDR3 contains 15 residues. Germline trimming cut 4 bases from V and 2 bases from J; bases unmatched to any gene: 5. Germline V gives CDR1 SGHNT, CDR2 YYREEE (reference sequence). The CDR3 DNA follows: TGTGCCAGCAGCAGACAGGGGGCATCCAACTATGGCTACACCTTC. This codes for CASSRQGASNYGYTF.

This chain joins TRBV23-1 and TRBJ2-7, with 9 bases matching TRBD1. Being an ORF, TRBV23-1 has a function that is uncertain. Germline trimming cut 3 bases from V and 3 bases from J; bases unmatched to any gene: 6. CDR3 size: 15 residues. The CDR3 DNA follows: TGCGCCAGCAGTCATTCGGGACAGGGCCGCTACGAGCAGTACTTC. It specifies CASSHSGQGRYEQYF.

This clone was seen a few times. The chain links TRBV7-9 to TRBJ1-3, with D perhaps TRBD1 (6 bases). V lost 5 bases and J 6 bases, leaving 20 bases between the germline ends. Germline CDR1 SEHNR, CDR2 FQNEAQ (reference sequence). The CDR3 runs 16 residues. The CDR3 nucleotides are TGTGCCAGCAGCCTAGTCGGGGCCAGGGGAGAAAACACCATATATTTT. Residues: CASSLVGARGENTIYF.

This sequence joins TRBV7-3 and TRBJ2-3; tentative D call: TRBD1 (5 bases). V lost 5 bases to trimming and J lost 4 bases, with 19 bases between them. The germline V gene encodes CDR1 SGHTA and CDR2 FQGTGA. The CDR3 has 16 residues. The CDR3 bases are TGTGCCAGCAGCCGAGGCCGCAGGGTGTACCCAGATACGCAGTATTTT. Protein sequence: CASSRGRRVYPDTQYF.

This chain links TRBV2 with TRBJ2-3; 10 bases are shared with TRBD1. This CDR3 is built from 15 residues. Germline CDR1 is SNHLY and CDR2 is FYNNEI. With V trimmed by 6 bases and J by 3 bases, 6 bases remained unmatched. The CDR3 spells CASRDGQGGTDTQYF. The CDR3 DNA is TGTGCCAGCAGGGACGGACAGGGGGGTACAGATACGCAGTATTTT. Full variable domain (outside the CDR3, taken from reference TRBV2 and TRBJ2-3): EPEVTQTPSHQVTQMGQEVILRCVPISNHLYFYWYRQILGQKVEFLVSFYNNEISEKSEIFDDQFSVERPDGSNFTLKIRSTKLEDSAMYFCASRDGQGGTDTQYFGPGTRLTVL.

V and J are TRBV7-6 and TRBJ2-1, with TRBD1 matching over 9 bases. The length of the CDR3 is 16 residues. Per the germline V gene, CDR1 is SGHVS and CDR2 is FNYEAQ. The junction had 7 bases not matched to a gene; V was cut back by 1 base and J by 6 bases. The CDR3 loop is CASSLEGGTGFNEQFF. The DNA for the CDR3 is TGTGCCAGCAGCTTAGAGGGCGGGACAGGGTTCAATGAGCAGTTCTTC.

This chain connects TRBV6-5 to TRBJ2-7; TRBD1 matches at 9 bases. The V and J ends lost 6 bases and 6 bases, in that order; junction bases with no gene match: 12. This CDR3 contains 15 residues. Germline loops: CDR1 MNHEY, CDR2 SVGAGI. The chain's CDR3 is CASSSGTGMLGEQYF. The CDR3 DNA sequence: TGTGCCAGCAGCTCCGGGACAGGGATGTTAGGCGAGCAGTACTTC.

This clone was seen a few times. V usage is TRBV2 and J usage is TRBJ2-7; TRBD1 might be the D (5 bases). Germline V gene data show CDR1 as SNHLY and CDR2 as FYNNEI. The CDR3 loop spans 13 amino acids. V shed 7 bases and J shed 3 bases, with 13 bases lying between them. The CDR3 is CASTVRDSYEQYF. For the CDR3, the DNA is TGTGCCAGCACCGTACGAGACAGCTACGAGCAGTACTTC. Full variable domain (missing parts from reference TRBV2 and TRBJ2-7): EPEVTQTPSHQVTQMGQEVILRCVPISNHLYFYWYRQILGQKVEFLVSFYNNEISEKSEIFDDQFSVERPDGSNFTLKIRSTKLEDSAMYFCASTVRDSYEQYFGPGTRLTVT.

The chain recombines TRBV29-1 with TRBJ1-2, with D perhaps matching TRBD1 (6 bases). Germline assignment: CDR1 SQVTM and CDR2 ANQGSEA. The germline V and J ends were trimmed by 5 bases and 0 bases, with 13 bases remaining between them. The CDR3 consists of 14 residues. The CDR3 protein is CSVIPTGANYGYTF. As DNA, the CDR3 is TGCAGCGTTATACCGACAGGAGCTAACTATGGCTACACCTTC. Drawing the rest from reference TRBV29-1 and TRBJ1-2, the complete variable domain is SAVISQKPSRDICQRGTSLTIQCQVDSQVTMMFWYRQQPGQSLTLIATANQGSEATYESGFVIDKFPISRPNLTFSTLTVSNMSPEDSSIYLCSVIPTGANYGYTFGSGTRLTVV.

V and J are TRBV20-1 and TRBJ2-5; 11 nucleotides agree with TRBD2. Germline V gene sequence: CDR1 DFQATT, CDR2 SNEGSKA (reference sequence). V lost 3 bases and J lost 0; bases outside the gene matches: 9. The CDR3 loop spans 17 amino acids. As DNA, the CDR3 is TGCAGTGCTAGTTCTCGGCTAGCGGGGGGTAACCAAGAGACCCAGTACTTC. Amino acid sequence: CSASSRLAGGNQETQYF.

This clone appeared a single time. CDR3 in amino acids: CASRLDSDYGYTF. The CDR3 DNA reads as TGTGCCAGTAGGCTTGACAGTGACTATGGCTACACCTTC. This chain connects TRBV19 to TRBJ1-2; the D gene is possibly TRBD1 (5 bases). The CDR3 is 13 residues long. CDR1 is LNHDA, CDR2 SQIVND, per germline (reference sequence). V lost 6 bases, J lost 3 bases, and 11 bases lay in between.